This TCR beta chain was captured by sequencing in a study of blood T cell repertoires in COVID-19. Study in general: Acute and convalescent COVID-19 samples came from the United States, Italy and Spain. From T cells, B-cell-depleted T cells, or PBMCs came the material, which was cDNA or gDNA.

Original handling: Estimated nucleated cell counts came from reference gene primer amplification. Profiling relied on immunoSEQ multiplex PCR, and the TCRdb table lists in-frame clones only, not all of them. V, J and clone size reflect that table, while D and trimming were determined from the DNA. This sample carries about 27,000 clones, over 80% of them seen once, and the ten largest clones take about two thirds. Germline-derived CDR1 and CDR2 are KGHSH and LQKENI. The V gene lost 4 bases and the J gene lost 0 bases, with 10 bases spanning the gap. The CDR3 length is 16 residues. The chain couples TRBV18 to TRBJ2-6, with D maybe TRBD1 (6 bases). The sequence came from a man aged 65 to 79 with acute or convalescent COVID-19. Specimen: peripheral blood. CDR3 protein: CASSRTATSGANVLTF. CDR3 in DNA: TGTGCCAGCTCACGGACAGCAACCTCTGGGGCCAACGTCCTGACTTTC.